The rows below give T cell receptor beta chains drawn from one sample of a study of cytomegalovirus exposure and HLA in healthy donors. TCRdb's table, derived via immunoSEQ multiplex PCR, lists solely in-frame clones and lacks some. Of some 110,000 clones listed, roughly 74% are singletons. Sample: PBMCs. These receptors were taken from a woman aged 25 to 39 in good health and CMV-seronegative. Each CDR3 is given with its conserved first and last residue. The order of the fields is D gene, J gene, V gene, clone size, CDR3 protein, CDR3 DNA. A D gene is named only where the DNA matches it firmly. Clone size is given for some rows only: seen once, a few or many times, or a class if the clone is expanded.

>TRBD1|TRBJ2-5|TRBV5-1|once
CASSFYRGPETQYF
TGCGCCAGCAGCTTCTACAGGGGGCCGGAGACCCAGTACTTC
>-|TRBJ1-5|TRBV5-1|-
CASSLAAGVKEPQHF
TGCGCCAGCAGCTTGGCAGCAGGGGTCAAGGAGCCCCAGCATTTT
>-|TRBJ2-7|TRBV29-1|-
CSVELGTLDEQYF
TGCAGCGTTGAACTTGGGACTTTAGACGAGCAGTACTTC
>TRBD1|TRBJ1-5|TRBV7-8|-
CASSLVRGRNQPQHF
TGTGCCAGCAGCTTAGTCAGGGGGCGGAATCAGCCCCAGCATTTT
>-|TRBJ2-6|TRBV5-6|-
CASSSRSGANVLTF
TGTGCCAGCAGCTCGAGGTCAGGGGCCAACGTCCTGACTTTC
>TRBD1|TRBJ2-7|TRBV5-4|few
CASSRDRGYEQYF
TGTGCCAGCAGCAGGGACAGGGGCTACGAGCAGTACTTC
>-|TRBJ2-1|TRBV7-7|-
CASSTGTDNEQFF
TGTGCCAGCAGCACCGGGACTGACAATGAGCAGTTCTTC
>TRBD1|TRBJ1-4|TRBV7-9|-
CASSFIKLGQGNEKLFF
TGTGCCAGCAGTTTTATTAAGTTGGGACAGGGAAATGAAAAACTGTTTTTT
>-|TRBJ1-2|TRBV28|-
CASSSGQYSYGYTF
TGTGCCAGCAGTTCCGGACAGTATTCCTATGGCTACACCTTC
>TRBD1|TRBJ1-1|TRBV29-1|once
CSVGPRGRGNTEAFF
TGCAGCGTGGGGCCCAGGGGGCGTGGGAACACTGAAGCTTTCTTT
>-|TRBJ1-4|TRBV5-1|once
CASSSGSSNEKLFF
TGCGCCAGCAGCTCGGGATCATCTAATGAAAAACTGTTTTTT
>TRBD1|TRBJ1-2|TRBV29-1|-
CSVVDRAGGYTF
TGCAGCGTTGTGGACAGGGCTGGAGGCTACACCTTC
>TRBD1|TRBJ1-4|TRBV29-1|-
CSVLGGEGEKLFF
TGCAGCGTTTTAGGGGGCGAGGGTGAAAAACTGTTTTTT
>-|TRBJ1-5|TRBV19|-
CASSPGPLPNQPQHF
TGTGCCAGTAGCCCTGGGCCCTTACCTAATCAGCCCCAGCATTTT